This TCR beta chain emerged from a study of T cells expressing NK-cell markers. Overall study: Among the eight sequenced donors, seven tested HCMV-seropositive and one tested seronegative. The study's findings and limits: These clonotypes additionally ranked first within the CD3+CD56-NKG2C+ fraction of a handful of donors.

The germline V gene has CDR1 SQVTM and CDR2 ANQGSEA. The CDR3 extends over 13 amino acids. In regard to this clonotype: The antigen remains unidentified.

TCRdb re-called the 5' RACE reads and catalogs CDR3 proteins one per entry, DNA excluded. The sample table sets out a few hundred thousand distinct CDR3 sequences. V is TRBV29-1 and J is TRBJ2-5; TCRdb's D gene call, TRBD1, goes unchecked for lack of DNA. This receptor was obtained from a woman aged 45-65 years in good health. Sequences were obtained from blood T cells: a sorted CD56 or NKG2C T cell subset, CD4+ or CD8+ T cells, or bulk PBMC T cells (not recorded which). CDR3: CSLPRTGLETQYF.